This T cell receptor (beta chain) was sequenced for a study of cytomegalovirus exposure and HLA in healthy donors. Study outcomes and limitations: Associated with cytomegalovirus, according to the listing, were 164 TCR beta chains.

Comments on this clone: Its antigen remains unknown.

TCRdb's copy holds only in-frame clones and misses some; the assay was immunoSEQ multiplex PCR. The data show about 130,000 clones, nearly 90% seen once. This CDR3 has 14 amino acids. The V end was cut by 5 bases, the J end by 2 bases, with 7 bases between. Looked up from germline, CDR1 is SGHTA and CDR2 is FQGNSA. The chain uses TRBV7-2 and TRBJ2-6; a weak D match, TRBD1 (5 bases). Sequenced: PBMCs. The source of this sequence is a man aged 25-45 years in good health and CMV-seronegative. CDR3 sequence (DNA): TGTGCCAGCAGCAGGGGTGCTGGGGCCAACGTCCTGACTTTC. Translating gives CASSRGAGANVLTF.